This TCR beta chain was retrieved from a study of Ad26.COV2.S vaccination and SARS-CoV-2 variants (dated by TCRdb to the early 2020s). With regard to the full study: Donors in the vaccine arm were drawn from COV1001, a phase I-IIa trial of Ad26.COV2.S in healthy adults that was multicentre, randomized, double-blind and placebo-controlled. Ad26.COV2.S was administered intramuscularly at a dose of 5x10^10 or 1x10^11 viral particles, either as one shot or as two shots given 56 days apart. Blinding of investigators to trial group allocation was maintained during experiments and outcome assessment. The TCR-sequenced set comprised around 30 samples: 19 Ad26.COV2.S vaccine recipients, 5 placebo recipients and 8 SARS-CoV-2 convalescent individuals. Trial participants were randomized into five groups of five: low-dose or high-dose Ad26.COV2.S given once or twice, or placebo on both occasions. Sequencing of the TCRbeta repertoire served to evaluate the specificity and breadth of SARS-CoV-2-reactive T cell receptors following Ad26.COV2.S vaccination.

Regarding this clone: This clone's antigen is unknown. Nothing much larger sits one base from this clone, and base qualities are not available.

The immunoSEQ Assay was used to sequence TCRbeta CDR3 regions. After extraction, genomic DNA underwent amplification by bias-controlled multiplex PCR, followed by high-throughput sequencing. On the study's bioinformatics: To quantify the absolute abundance of every unique TCRbeta CDR3 region, sequences were collapsed and filtered. T cell fraction was estimated by normalizing TCRbeta template counts to usable DNA, with usable DNA measured through amplification of reference genes found in all nucleated cells. Repertoire TCRs were annotated as SARS-CoV-2-specific when V gene, CDR3 amino acid sequence and J gene were exactly matched to a known reactive TCR set. The reference SARS-CoV-2 TCR set came from MIRA and was filtered for enrichment in COVID-19-positive ImmuneCODE repertoires, removing public or cross-reactive TCRs. Using the MIRA antigens, annotated TCRs were further analysed by specific ORF or by position within an ORF. Breadth was defined as annotated unique rearrangements over total unique productive rearrangements; depth was the summed frequency of those rearrangements. Group comparisons of TCR breadth used two-sided Wilcoxon rank-sum tests. Drawn from immuneACCESS, this table holds only the in-frame rearrangements with V and J called that TCRdb kept. Clones are partly lost; checked studies trace under half to an unresolved V gene and leave the rest unexplained. The V and J calls and clone size were taken over from that table, and D and trimming were inferred from the DNA. The sample has about 350,000 clones on record, 88% of them singletons. The top ten constitute around 6.4% of the sample.

Ends trimmed: V by 3 bases, J by 8 bases; bases unmatched to a gene: 5. Including the terminal cysteine and phenylalanine, the CDR3 comprises 13 residues. Of the read, only the CDR3 DNA is kept; its 39 bases are in frame from base 1. CDR1 and CDR2, per the germline V gene, are LGHNA and YNFKEQ. This specimen's treatment or condition label, per the study, means: 19 received Ad26.COV2.S at low or high dose, single or two shots; 5 received placebo; per-sample allocation not given. Repertoires of vaccine and placebo recipients were sequenced from samples collected on day 63 after the first injection. Between 29 July and 7 August 2020, Cohort 1b enrolled 25 adults aged 18-55 years at one site in Boston, USA. Ad26.COV2.S consisted of a replication-incompetent adenovirus type 26 vector by which a prefusion-stabilized SARS-CoV-2 spike protein from the original Wuhan strain was expressed. Overall results and qualifications from the work: According to the authors, total T cell responses may have been underestimated by the TCR breadth and depth analyses. After vaccination, spike-specific CD8+ and CD4+ T cell responses were reported to show substantial breadth. Vaccine and placebo recipients had comparable non-spike TCR breadth, which fits with the vaccine containing only spike. The study was not powered for comparison of responses between vaccine doses or regimens. Spike-specific TCR breadth was higher in Ad26.COV2.S recipients than in placebo recipients (P = 0.0014).

Recombination joined TRBV4-2 with TRBJ1-2; TRBD1 matches 8 bases in the middle. This TCR came from a person aged 18-65 years who received the Ad26.COV2.S COVID-19 vaccine or a placebo. The starting material was peripheral blood, obtained in a trial of Ad26.COV2.S vaccine versus placebo. This receptor carries the CDR3 CASSHTDRDGYTF. The sequence in DNA is TGTGCCAGCAGCCATACGGACAGGGACGGCTACACCTTC.